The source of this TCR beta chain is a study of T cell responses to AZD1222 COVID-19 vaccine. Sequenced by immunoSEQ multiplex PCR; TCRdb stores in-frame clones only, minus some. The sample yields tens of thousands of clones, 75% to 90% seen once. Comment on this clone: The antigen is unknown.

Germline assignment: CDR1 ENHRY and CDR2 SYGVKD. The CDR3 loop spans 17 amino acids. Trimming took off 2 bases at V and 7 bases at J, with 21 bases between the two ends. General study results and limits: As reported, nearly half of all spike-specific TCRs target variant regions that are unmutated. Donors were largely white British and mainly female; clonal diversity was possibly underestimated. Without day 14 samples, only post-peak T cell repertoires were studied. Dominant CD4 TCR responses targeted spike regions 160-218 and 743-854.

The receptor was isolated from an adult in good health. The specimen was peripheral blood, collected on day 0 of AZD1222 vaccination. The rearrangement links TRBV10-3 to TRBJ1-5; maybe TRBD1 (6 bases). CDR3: CAISEPTRGGGGQPQHF. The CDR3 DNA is TGTGCCATCAGTGAGCCCACCCGGGGTGGGGGCGGGCAGCCCCAGCATTTT.